These T cell receptor beta chains were read from a single sample in a study of cytomegalovirus exposure and HLA in healthy donors. The assay was immunoSEQ multiplex PCR, and TCRdb's table has in-frame clones only and misses some. This table holds 100,000 to 150,000 clones, 78% found once. The specimen was PBMCs. These receptors were collected from a female donor in good health and CMV-seronegative. The CDR3 runs from the conserved cysteine through the conserved F or W. Each record gives: CDR3 protein, CDR3 DNA, J gene, V gene, D gene, clone size. A D gene is named only where the DNA matches it firmly. Size is omitted from some rows. Given values are once, few, many or a class for expanded clones.

CDR3 protein: CASSPGPYEQYF
CDR3 DNA: TGTGCCAGCAGTCCAGGCCCCTACGAGCAGTACTTC
J gene: TRBJ2-7
V gene: TRBV28
D gene: NA
clone size: NA

CDR3 protein: CSVLTGVAETQYF
CDR3 DNA: TGCAGCGTCCTCACAGGAGTAGCAGAGACCCAGTACTTC
J gene: TRBJ2-5
V gene: TRBV29-1
D gene: NA
clone size: NA

CDR3 protein: CATSRYATGTRYEQYF
CDR3 DNA: TGTGCCACCAGCAGATACGCTACCGGGACTAGATACGAGCAGTACTTC
J gene: TRBJ2-7
V gene: TRBV15
D gene: TRBD2
clone size: NA

CDR3 protein: CASSLGLAGINEQFF
CDR3 DNA: TGTGCCAGCAGTTTGGGACTAGCGGGAATCAATGAGCAGTTCTTC
J gene: TRBJ2-1
V gene: TRBV5-4
D gene: TRBD2
clone size: NA

CDR3 protein: CASSFGGQGNTGELFF
CDR3 DNA: TGTGCCAGCAGCTTTGGAGGACAGGGGAACACCGGGGAGCTGTTTTTT
J gene: TRBJ2-2
V gene: TRBV7-2
D gene: TRBD1
clone size: once

CDR3 protein: CAISDQTGTDEQYF
CDR3 DNA: TGTGCCATCAGTGACCAGACAGGGACCGACGAGCAGTACTTC
J gene: TRBJ2-7
V gene: TRBV10-3
D gene: TRBD1
clone size: once

CDR3 protein: CASSAQGGSGQPQHF
CDR3 DNA: TGTGCCAGCAGTGCCCAGGGAGGGTCGGGACAGCCCCAGCATTTT
J gene: TRBJ1-5
V gene: TRBV6-4
D gene: NA
clone size: once

CDR3 protein: CASSESPLGHTTEAFF
CDR3 DNA: TGTGCCAGCAGTGAATCCCCCTTGGGACACACCACTGAAGCTTTCTTT
J gene: TRBJ1-1
V gene: TRBV6-1
D gene: NA
clone size: NA

CDR3 protein: CASSSLHEQFF
CDR3 DNA: TGTGCCAGCAGCTCCCTCCATGAGCAGTTCTTC
J gene: TRBJ2-1
V gene: TRBV11-2
D gene: NA
clone size: NA

CDR3 protein: CASSYAESTDTQYF
CDR3 DNA: TGTGCCAGCAGTTACGCGGAGAGCACAGATACGCAGTATTTT
J gene: TRBJ2-3
V gene: TRBV6-6
D gene: NA
clone size: NA

CDR3 protein: CASSLEGELYPLF
CDR3 DNA: TGTGCCAGCAGCTTGGAGGGGGAATTATACCCACTTTTT
J gene: TRBJ1-3
V gene: TRBV5-6
D gene: NA
clone size: NA

CDR3 protein: CASSATGVGTEAFF
CDR3 DNA: TGTGCCAGCAGCGCGACGGGGGTGGGCACTGAAGCTTTCTTT
J gene: TRBJ1-1
V gene: TRBV7-3
D gene: NA
clone size: NA

CDR3 protein: CASSSVLGQGKTEAFF
CDR3 DNA: TGTGCCAGCAGCTCCGTGCTTGGACAGGGGAAGACTGAAGCTTTCTTT
J gene: TRBJ1-1
V gene: TRBV11-1
D gene: TRBD1
clone size: NA

CDR3 protein: CASSPATGYSGNTIYF
CDR3 DNA: TGCGCCAGTAGCCCCGCTACAGGTTACTCTGGAAACACCATATATTTT
J gene: TRBJ1-3
V gene: TRBV5-1
D gene: NA
clone size: NA

CDR3 protein: CASSLFGETQYF
CDR3 DNA: TGTGCCAGCAGTTTATTCGGAGAGACCCAGTACTTC
J gene: TRBJ2-5
V gene: TRBV27
D gene: NA
clone size: NA

CDR3 protein: CASRQTRGSPYEQYF
CDR3 DNA: TGCGCCAGCAGGCAGACGAGGGGGTCCCCCTACGAGCAGTACTTC
J gene: TRBJ2-7
V gene: TRBV5-1
D gene: NA
clone size: NA

CDR3 protein: CASSSKPTEAFF
CDR3 DNA: TGTGCCAGCAGCTCTAAGCCCACTGAAGCTTTCTTT
J gene: TRBJ1-1
V gene: TRBV7-9
D gene: NA
clone size: NA

CDR3 protein: CASSSGGGYVEAFF
CDR3 DNA: TGTGCCAGCAGCTCGGGAGGGGGGTACGTTGAAGCTTTCTTT
J gene: TRBJ1-1
V gene: TRBV9
D gene: NA
clone size: NA

CDR3 protein: CASSPDSFRNTEAFF
CDR3 DNA: TGTGCCAGCAGCCCCGACTCATTTCGGAACACTGAAGCTTTCTTT
J gene: TRBJ1-1
V gene: TRBV4-2
D gene: NA
clone size: NA

CDR3 protein: CATSSGTGGEETQYF
CDR3 DNA: TGTGCCACCAGCAGTGGGACAGGGGGCGAAGAGACCCAGTACTTC
J gene: TRBJ2-5
V gene: TRBV15
D gene: TRBD1
clone size: NA

CDR3 protein: CASSYSAGLAGGEQFF
CDR3 DNA: TGTGCCAGCAGTTACTCTGCGGGACTAGCGGGAGGTGAGCAGTTCTTC
J gene: TRBJ2-1
V gene: TRBV6-5
D gene: TRBD2
clone size: NA

CDR3 protein: CASSLGGQANEKLFF
CDR3 DNA: TGCGCCAGCAGCTTGGGGGGACAGGCTAATGAAAAACTGTTTTTT
J gene: TRBJ1-4
V gene: TRBV5-1
D gene: TRBD1
clone size: NA

CDR3 protein: CASSLPLAGSYEQYF
CDR3 DNA: TGTGCCAGCAGCTTGCCCCTAGCGGGGTCCTACGAGCAGTACTTC
J gene: TRBJ2-7
V gene: TRBV5-5
D gene: TRBD2
clone size: once

CDR3 protein: CASSPGGRTAYEQYF
CDR3 DNA: TGTGCCAGCAGTCCCGGGGGGAGGACAGCCTACGAGCAGTACTTC
J gene: TRBJ2-7
V gene: TRBV28
D gene: NA
clone size: NA

CDR3 protein: CASSLEPRMNYGYTF
CDR3 DNA: TGCGCCAGCAGCTTGGAACCCAGGATGAACTATGGCTACACCTTC
J gene: TRBJ1-2
V gene: TRBV5-1
D gene: NA
clone size: NA

CDR3 protein: CASSYSRGNYEQYF
CDR3 DNA: TGTGCCAGCAGTTACTCGAGAGGGAACTACGAGCAGTACTTC
J gene: TRBJ2-7
V gene: TRBV6-6
D gene: NA
clone size: NA

CDR3 protein: CASSVGGAGYEQYF
CDR3 DNA: TGTGCCAGCAGCGTTGGAGGGGCGGGGTACGAGCAGTACTTC
J gene: TRBJ2-7
V gene: TRBV9
D gene: NA
clone size: NA

CDR3 protein: CASSRGLAGGGEQFF
CDR3 DNA: TGCGCCAGCAGCCGGGGCCTAGCGGGCGGGGGCGAGCAGTTCTTC
J gene: TRBJ2-1
V gene: TRBV4-1
D gene: TRBD2
clone size: NA

CDR3 protein: CASSPPGKGAEAFF
CDR3 DNA: TGTGCCAGCTCACCACCCGGGAAGGGGGCTGAAGCTTTCTTT
J gene: TRBJ1-1
V gene: TRBV18
D gene: NA
clone size: NA

CDR3 protein: CASSSVGLAGGDTQYF
CDR3 DNA: TGCGCCAGCAGCTCTGTGGGACTAGCGGGAGGAGATACGCAGTATTTT
J gene: TRBJ2-3
V gene: TRBV5-1
D gene: TRBD2
clone size: NA

CDR3 protein: CASSPRQAKNEKLFF
CDR3 DNA: TGTGCCAGCAGCCCCAGACAGGCAAAGAATGAAAAACTGTTTTTT
J gene: TRBJ1-4
V gene: TRBV9
D gene: NA
clone size: NA

CDR3 protein: CASSPTSGYTDTQYF
CDR3 DNA: TGTGCCAGCAGTCCGACTAGCGGGTACACAGATACGCAGTATTTT
J gene: TRBJ2-3
V gene: TRBV2
D gene: TRBD2
clone size: NA

CDR3 protein: CASSKPPGYNQPQHF
CDR3 DNA: TGTGCCAGTAGTAAACCCCCAGGGTACAATCAGCCCCAGCATTTT
J gene: TRBJ1-5
V gene: TRBV19
D gene: NA
clone size: NA

CDR3 protein: CASARGKNIQYF
CDR3 DNA: TGTGCCAGCGCCCGCGGCAAAAACATTCAGTACTTC
J gene: TRBJ2-4
V gene: TRBV28
D gene: NA
clone size: NA

CDR3 protein: CASCRVAGANVLTF
CDR3 DNA: TGTGCCAGCTGCCGTGTAGCTGGGGCCAACGTCCTGACTTTC
J gene: TRBJ2-6
V gene: TRBV28
D gene: NA
clone size: NA

CDR3 protein: CASSVGRGLQRKETQYF
CDR3 DNA: TGTGCCAGCAGCGTAGGGCGAGGGTTACAAAGAAAAGAGACCCAGTACTTC
J gene: TRBJ2-5
V gene: TRBV9
D gene: NA
clone size: once

CDR3 protein: CASSLAASGSREQYF
CDR3 DNA: TGCGCCAGCAGCTTGGCGGCTAGCGGGAGTCGGGAGCAGTACTTC
J gene: TRBJ2-7
V gene: TRBV5-1
D gene: TRBD2
clone size: NA

CDR3 protein: CASSQTVYEQYF
CDR3 DNA: TGTGCCAGCAGTCAGACAGTTTACGAGCAGTACTTC
J gene: TRBJ2-7
V gene: TRBV28
D gene: NA
clone size: NA

CDR3 protein: CASDPGQGFGPQHF
CDR3 DNA: TGTGCCTCCGACCCGGGACAGGGGTTTGGGCCCCAGCATTTT
J gene: TRBJ1-5
V gene: TRBV2
D gene: TRBD1
clone size: once

CDR3 protein: CASSQDRARANYGYTF
CDR3 DNA: TGCGCCAGCAGCCAAGATAGGGCCAGGGCTAACTATGGCTACACCTTC
J gene: TRBJ1-2
V gene: TRBV4-1
D gene: NA
clone size: NA